This T cell receptor (beta chain) originates from a study of T cell responses to AZD1222 COVID-19 vaccine. Regarding the study as a whole: Clonal diversity may have been underestimated, and the donors were mostly white British, with more females than males. Baseline serology detected seropositivity in only six AZD1222 recipients. Nearly half of spike-specific TCRs reportedly target unmutated variant regions.

The data were produced by immunoSEQ multiplex PCR, yet TCRdb's version contains in-frame clones alone and is incomplete. This table has 90,000 to 120,000 clones, 80% to 95% appearing once. The study pooled second doses at about 4 or about 12 weeks. The CDR3 length is 13 residues. Per the germline V gene, CDR1 is MGHDK and CDR2 is SYGVNS. V was pared by 7 bases and J by 7 bases, with 11 bases between. A remark on this clone: Its antigen is not known.

The source is an adult who received the AZD1222 COVID-19 vaccine. The rearrangement links TRBV25-1 to TRBJ1-6; D is undetermined. The sequences come from peripheral blood, collected 28 days after the second AZD1222 dose. CDR3 in DNA: TGTGCCAGCACCGAAACCGGGAATTCACCCCTCCACTTT. Translating gives CASTETGNSPLHF.